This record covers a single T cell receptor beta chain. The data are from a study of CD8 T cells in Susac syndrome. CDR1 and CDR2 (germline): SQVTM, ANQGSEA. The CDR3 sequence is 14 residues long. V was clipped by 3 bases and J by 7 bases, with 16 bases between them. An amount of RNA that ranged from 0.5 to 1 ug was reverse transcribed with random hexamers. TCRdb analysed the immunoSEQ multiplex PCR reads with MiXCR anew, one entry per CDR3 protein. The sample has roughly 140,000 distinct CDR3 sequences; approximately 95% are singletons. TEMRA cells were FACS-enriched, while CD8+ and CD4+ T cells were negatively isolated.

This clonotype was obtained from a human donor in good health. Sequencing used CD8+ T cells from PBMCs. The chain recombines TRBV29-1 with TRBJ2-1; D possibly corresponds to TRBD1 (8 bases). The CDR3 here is CSVDRTGRGNEQFF. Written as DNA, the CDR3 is TGCAGCGTTGACCGGACAGGGAGGGGGAATGAGCAGTTCTTC.